This TCR beta chain was retrieved from a study of PD-1 blockade in classical Hodgkin lymphoma. Only in-frame clones appear in the TCRdb table, and some are missing; sequencing was by immunoSEQ multiplex PCR. The sample holds around 28,000 clones, around 70% seen once. Study results and limitations: Prior to therapy, complete responders displayed diversity much like that of newly diagnosed patients.

On this clone itself: The antigen is not known.

Germline CDR1 MDHEN, CDR2 SYDVKM. The CDR3 is 14 amino acids. The V end lost 1 base, the J end lost 8 bases, and 14 bases lay between the germline ends. Every patient was affected by relapse after autologous stem cell transplantation, while exposure to brentuximab vedotin was not uniform. This rearrangement joins TRBV28 to TRBJ1-2, with D hard to call. Sample: peripheral blood mononuclear cells (PBMCs), taken before the second cycle of nivolumab. The receptor was isolated from a human donor with classical Hodgkin lymphoma. The CDR3 region is CASSLSRVWGGYTF. CDR3 DNA: TGTGCCAGCAGTTTATCGAGGGTTTGGGGAGGCTACACCTTC.